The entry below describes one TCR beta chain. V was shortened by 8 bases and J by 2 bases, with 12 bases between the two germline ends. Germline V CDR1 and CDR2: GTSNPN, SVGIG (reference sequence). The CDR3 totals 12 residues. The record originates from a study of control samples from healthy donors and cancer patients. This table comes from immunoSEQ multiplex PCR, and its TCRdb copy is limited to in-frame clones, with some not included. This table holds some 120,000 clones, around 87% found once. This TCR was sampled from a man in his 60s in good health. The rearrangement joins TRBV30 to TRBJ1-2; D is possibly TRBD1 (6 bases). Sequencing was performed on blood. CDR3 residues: CAQEGVNYGYTF. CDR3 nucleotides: TGTGCCCAGGAGGGGGTAAACTATGGCTACACCTTC. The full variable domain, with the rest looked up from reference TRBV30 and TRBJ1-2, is SQTIHQWPATLVQPVGSPLSLECTVEGTSNPNLYWYRQAAGRGLQLLFYSVGIGQISSEVPQNLSASRPQDRQFILSSKKLLLSDSGFYLCAQEGVNYGYTFGSGTRLTVV.